This TCR beta chain was sequenced in a study of a mutant IDH1 vaccine in newly diagnosed glioma. Across the whole study: Vaccination of patients was performed eight times, in weeks 1, 3, 5, 7, 11, 15, 19 and 23. Before enrollment, the patients had been treated with radiotherapy alone, temozolomide alone, or both together. Most of them had received both. Study observations and caveats: Pseudoprogression showed no apparent link to changes in top peripheral T cell clonotypes.

In this sample, this clone is medium-sized. Its antigen is as yet unknown. Stated time point: week 11, during vaccination. The study gave 300 ug of mutant IDH1 20-mer peptide per vaccine dose, with topical imiquimod. After removal of 4 bases from V and 1 base from J, the junction contained 8 bases not matched to a gene. The CDR3 consists of 19 residues. Germline CDR1 reads LGHNA; CDR2 reads YNFKEQ. TCRdb keeps only in-frame clones here, not all; method: immunoSEQ multiplex PCR. The sample contains tens of thousands of clones, less than 80% of which appear only once. The sequence was obtained from a middle-aged man with glioma. The sequencing here drew on PBMCs, taken from a glioma patient whose treatment included an IDH1 peptide vaccine. The gene calls are TRBV4-2 and TRBJ2-1, with 15 bases identical to TRBD2. This CDR3 is CASSLGLAGGVLSYNEQFF. DNA for the CDR3: TGTGCCAGCAGCCTTGGACTAGCGGGAGGGGTACTGTCCTACAATGAGCAGTTCTTC.